This entry features one TCR beta chain sequence. What it binds is not known. The sample originates from a study of monozygotic twins with cystic fibrosis. General observations from the study: Co-twins had the most similar V usage for 13 of 16 pairs, J for 8. Shared CDR3 numbers were not associated with age, concordance or severity. Monozygotic CF twins shared more identical nucleotide clonotypes than unrelated patients. Low clonality (median roughly 0.009) suggested a mostly naive repertoire.

Using immunoSEQ multiplex PCR, the repertoire was profiled, and TCRdb retains in-frame clones only, with some absent. This sample has some 32,000 clones, with about 92% found just once. Germline assignment: CDR1 MNHNS and CDR2 SASEGT. The V gene lost 2 bases and the J gene lost 4 bases, with 11 bases spanning the gap. The CDR3 sequence is 14 residues long. The sample comprised blood. This receptor was taken from a girl aged 2 to 9 with cystic fibrosis. The chain combines TRBV6-1 with TRBJ1-2; D is unresolved. This CDR3 reads CASSEPQDIYGYTF. The CDR3 DNA sequence: TGTGCCAGCAGTGAACCGCAGGATATCTATGGCTACACCTTC.